This T cell receptor beta chain was observed in a study of T cells in Graves' hyperthyroidism and ophthalmopathy (dated by TCRdb to about 2019). Broadly, across the study: TCR V-J signatures able to tell the groups apart were searched for in a discovery cohort of 95 or so patients, of whom 40 to 45 had Graves' ophthalmopathy and roughly 57 had stable Graves' hyperthyroidism. Once sampling was done, hyperthyroidism patients were given methimazole at a starting dose of 30 mg daily, whereas ophthalmopathy patients were given high-dose intravenous methylprednisolone. In more than 5 Graves' hyperthyroidism patients, the study also compared T-cell repertoires from thyroid tissue with T-cell repertoires from blood. Prospective prediction of ophthalmopathy was tested in an independent validation cohort consisting of 18 hyperthyroidism patients and more than 15 patients who later progressed to ophthalmopathy. According to the paper, TCR Vbeta CDR3 sequencing was carried out on about 140 peripheral blood samples, which came from over 40 ophthalmopathy, around 74 hyperthyroidism and approximately 17 progressor patients. The 100 or so discovery patients were divided at random into training and test sets in a 7:3 ratio. The investigation overall reported the following: In cross-validation, a model built on a 13 V-J signature told ophthalmopathy apart from stable hyperthyroidism with under 90% sensitivity and roughly 83% specificity, and in testing the same model reached 80%/75%. No statistical method was used to fix the sample size in advance, and group allocation was not hidden from the investigators. In validation, progression to ophthalmopathy was predicted by the model with more than 65% sensitivity and nearly 75% specificity, a median of about 6 months before onset. Blood samples also contained most of the expanded thyroid clonotypes (frequency above 0.001), which suggests that blood repertoires may reflect thyroid immune responses.

Note on this clonotype: The specificity of this receptor is unknown. No base qualities exist here, and no much larger clone lies one base off it.

Patients with uncontrolled infections, other autoimmune diseases, pregnancy or lactation were excluded. Clinical symptoms, serum thyroxine and TRAb, thyroid ultrasound, and orbital computed tomography formed the basis for the diagnoses. Total RNA was extracted using Trizol reagent, and RNA quality was assessed on an Agilent 2100 Bioanalyzer. Amplification of TCR beta CDR3 regions was carried out from RNA transcripts. The first round of RT-PCR for the TCR CDR3 was performed with the HTBI primer set and the Qiagen OneStep RT-PCR kit. Libraries were constructed in a second round of multiplex PCR, after which size selection and purification were performed. Sequencing of the libraries was done on an Illumina HiSeq2000 using paired-end 100 bp reads. As for the authors' bioinformatics: SOAPnuke was used to process the raw data, with reads discarded if the reads contained adapters or uncalled bases, had a mean Phred below 15, or lacked an exact constant-primer or identifier match. High-quality paired reads were merged with COPE v1.2.5, and unique nucleotide sequences were defined as clonotypes. MiTCR v1.1 was used to align the clonotypes against IMGT TRBV, TRBD and TRBJ reference segments. The analysis was restricted to V-J combinations with a frequency above 0.0001, which together covered over 99% of the repertoires. A TCS score was defined as the ratio of F50 (clonal expansion) to E x V (chaos), with BLOSUM62-based TCRdist applied between CDR3 peptides within each V-J. Welch's t-statistics and random forest reduced approximately 520 V-J features to roughly 13, which were used in a naive Bayes classifier (R e1071). The Morisita-Horn index was used to measure how similar the thyroid and blood repertoires were. TCRdb cleaned the public reads at Q25 with fastp, built clones with MiXCR and kept in-frame beta chains. Under each unique CDR3 protein, matching rows form one entry showing the most common genes and DNA. The V and J calls and clone size are TCRdb's, not the authors'. The sample includes 600,000 to 700,000 distinct CDR3 sequences, with 45% observed a single time. Of the sample, 7% to 7.5% is held by the ten largest clones.

Per the germline V gene, SGHAT is the CDR1 and FQNNGV is the CDR2. The junction carries 11 bases between V and J, which are trimmed by 0 bases and 0 bases respectively. From cysteine to phenylalanine, the CDR3 is 16 amino acids long. The sequence is cut down to CDR3 DNA, 48 bases in frame from base 1. The sequence joins TRBV11-2 to TRBJ1-1; no D gene can be assigned with confidence. The sequencing input was peripheral blood or thyroid tissue (not recorded which). The source is an adult man with Graves' disease, either hyperthyroidism or ophthalmopathy (not recorded which). The nucleotide sequence reads TGTGCCAGCAGCTTAGATCCTGGGAAGTTGAACACTGAAGCTTTCTTT. Translated, this gives CASSLDPGKLNTEAFF.